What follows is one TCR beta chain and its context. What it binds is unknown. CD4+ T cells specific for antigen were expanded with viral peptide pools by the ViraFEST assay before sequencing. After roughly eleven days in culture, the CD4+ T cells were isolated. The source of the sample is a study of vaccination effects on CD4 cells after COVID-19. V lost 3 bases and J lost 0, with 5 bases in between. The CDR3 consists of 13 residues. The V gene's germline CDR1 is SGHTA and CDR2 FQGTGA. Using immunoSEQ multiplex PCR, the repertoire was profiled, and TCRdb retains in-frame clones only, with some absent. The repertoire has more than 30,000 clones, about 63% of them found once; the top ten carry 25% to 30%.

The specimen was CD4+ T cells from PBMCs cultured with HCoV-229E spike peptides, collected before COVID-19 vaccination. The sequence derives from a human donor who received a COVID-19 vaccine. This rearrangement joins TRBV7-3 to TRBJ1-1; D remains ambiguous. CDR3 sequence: CASSLGMNTEAFF. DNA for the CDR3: TGTGCCAGCAGCTTGGGGATGAACACTGAAGCTTTCTTT. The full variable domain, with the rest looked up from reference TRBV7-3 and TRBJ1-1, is GAGVSQTPSNKVTEKGKYVELRCDPISGHTALYWYRQSLGQGPEFLIYFQGTGAADDSGLPNDRFFAVRPEGSVSTLKIQRTERGDSAVYLCASSLGMNTEAFFGQGTRLTVV.